The present TCR beta chain was sequenced within a study of OX40 agonist ivuxolimab in advanced cancers. Study-level background: Mean age approximately 55 years, range roughly 23 to 79; 82.7% male.

The CDR3 totals 16 residues. V was clipped by 4 bases and J by 4 bases; unmatched bases: 10. Germline CDR1 is MNHNY and CDR2 is SVGAGI (reference sequence). Only in-frame clones appear in the TCRdb table, and some are missing; sequencing was by immunoSEQ multiplex PCR. This table holds 70,000 to 95,000 clones, almost 90% found once. Study-wide results and limits: In the 0.1 to 3.0 mg/kg range, CD4+ and CD8+ blood T cells had expanded clonally by week 6.

A remark on this clone: Its antigen remains unknown.

The chain has TRBV6-6 and TRBJ2-3; 8 nucleotides align to TRBD1. The source material was CD4+ or CD8+ T cells sorted from blood, sampled in a trial of the OX40 agonist ivuxolimab. The clonotype comes from an adult with an advanced solid tumor such as melanoma, head and neck, liver or kidney cancer. CDR3 amino acids: CASSSPDRGWADTQYF. CDR3 nucleotides: TGTGCCAGCAGTTCCCCCGACAGGGGATGGGCAGATACGCAGTATTTT.